The rows below give T cell receptor beta chains drawn from one sample of a study of cytomegalovirus exposure and HLA in healthy donors. Sequencing was performed with immunoSEQ multiplex PCR; in TCRdb, only in-frame clones are kept and a portion is missing. The table records some 190,000 clones, about 80% of them present only once. Sequenced: PBMCs. The receptors here all came from a woman aged 25 to 39 in good health and CMV-seronegative. The CDR3 runs from the conserved cysteine through the conserved F or W. Fields, in order: CDR3 DNA, CDR3 protein, CDR3 length, J gene, clone size, D gene, V gene. A D gene is named only where the DNA matches it firmly. The size of a clone is reported for some rows only, either as once, few or many, or as a class for expanded clones.

CDR3 DNA: TGTGCCAGCAGCTTAGGACCAGGGGAAAATCAGCCCCAGCATTTT; CDR3 protein: CASSLGPGENQPQHF; CDR3 length: 15; J gene: TRBJ1-5; clone size: -; D gene: -; V gene: TRBV11-2
CDR3 DNA: TGCGCCAGCAGCCAAGAGGGAGGCACTGAAGCTTTCTTT; CDR3 protein: CASSQEGGTEAFF; CDR3 length: 13; J gene: TRBJ1-1; clone size: -; D gene: -; V gene: TRBV4-3
CDR3 DNA: TGTGCCAGCAGCTTAGTAGGGGACAGATCCTACGAGCAGTACTTC; CDR3 protein: CASSLVGDRSYEQYF; CDR3 length: 15; J gene: TRBJ2-7; clone size: -; D gene: TRBD1; V gene: TRBV7-2
CDR3 DNA: TGTGCCAGCAGCGTAGCAGGGGGCGGCTATGGCTACACCTTC; CDR3 protein: CASSVAGGGYGYTF; CDR3 length: 14; J gene: TRBJ1-2; clone size: -; D gene: TRBD1; V gene: TRBV9
CDR3 DNA: TGTGCCAGCAGTTTAAGGCGTAGGGGGGGCATCCCCTCCTACGAGCAGTACTTC; CDR3 protein: CASSLRRRGGIPSYEQYF; CDR3 length: 18; J gene: TRBJ2-7; clone size: -; D gene: -; V gene: TRBV27
CDR3 DNA: TGTGCCAGCAGTTACGGTCCCTTAGGGGGGGACTATGGCTACACCTTC; CDR3 protein: CASSYGPLGGDYGYTF; CDR3 length: 16; J gene: TRBJ1-2; clone size: -; D gene: -; V gene: TRBV6-6
CDR3 DNA: TGTGCCACCAGCAGACCCCGGACAGGGGGCTACCAGCCCCAGCATTTT; CDR3 protein: CATSRPRTGGYQPQHF; CDR3 length: 16; J gene: TRBJ1-5; clone size: -; D gene: TRBD1; V gene: TRBV15
CDR3 DNA: TGTGCCAGCTCGATCGGGAGACGCCAAGAGACCCAGTACTTC; CDR3 protein: CASSIGRRQETQYF; CDR3 length: 14; J gene: TRBJ2-5; clone size: few; D gene: -; V gene: TRBV7-8
CDR3 DNA: TGTGCCAGCGATCTCTCTAGCGCCATATCCTACAATGAGCAGTTCTTC; CDR3 protein: CASDLSSAISYNEQFF; CDR3 length: 16; J gene: TRBJ2-1; clone size: -; D gene: -; V gene: TRBV13
CDR3 DNA: TGCGCCAGCAGCTTAGACAGGGAACCTAATGAAAAACTGTTTTTT; CDR3 protein: CASSLDREPNEKLFF; CDR3 length: 15; J gene: TRBJ1-4; clone size: -; D gene: TRBD1; V gene: TRBV5-1
CDR3 DNA: TGCAGCGTTGAAGTCCAGGGGTACTATGGCTACACCTTC; CDR3 protein: CSVEVQGYYGYTF; CDR3 length: 13; J gene: TRBJ1-2; clone size: -; D gene: -; V gene: TRBV29-1
CDR3 DNA: TGCAGCGTCGATGAGGGTACCCCAGATACGCAGTATTTT; CDR3 protein: CSVDEGTPDTQYF; CDR3 length: 13; J gene: TRBJ2-3; clone size: -; D gene: -; V gene: TRBV29-1
CDR3 DNA: TGTGCCAGCAGCAGTCCACCGAGCTCCTACAATGAGCAGTTCTTC; CDR3 protein: CASSSPPSSYNEQFF; CDR3 length: 15; J gene: TRBJ2-1; clone size: -; D gene: -; V gene: TRBV7-2
CDR3 DNA: TGCGCCAGCAGCTTCGACAGTAACTATGGCTACACCTTC; CDR3 protein: CASSFDSNYGYTF; CDR3 length: 13; J gene: TRBJ1-2; clone size: -; D gene: -; V gene: TRBV5-1
CDR3 DNA: TGTGCCAGCAGCCCTATTACAGGGGGCCGGCAGCCCCAGCATTTT; CDR3 protein: CASSPITGGRQPQHF; CDR3 length: 15; J gene: TRBJ1-5; clone size: -; D gene: TRBD1; V gene: TRBV7-2
CDR3 DNA: TGTGCCAGCAGCTTAGTCCGGGAGCAGTACTTC; CDR3 protein: CASSLVREQYF; CDR3 length: 11; J gene: TRBJ2-7; clone size: -; D gene: -; V gene: TRBV11-2
CDR3 DNA: TGTGCCAGCAGTCCCAGGGCAGGGGGTCTCGAGCAGTACTTC; CDR3 protein: CASSPRAGGLEQYF; CDR3 length: 14; J gene: TRBJ2-7; clone size: -; D gene: TRBD1; V gene: TRBV27
CDR3 DNA: TGTGCCAGCAAGGATCGGCGGAACTCCTACAATGAGCAGTTCTTC; CDR3 protein: CASKDRRNSYNEQFF; CDR3 length: 15; J gene: TRBJ2-1; clone size: -; D gene: -; V gene: TRBV2
CDR3 DNA: TGTGCCAGCAGCTCCGCGGGGTCAGGGGGCCCTGAAGCTTTCTTT; CDR3 protein: CASSSAGSGGPEAFF; CDR3 length: 15; J gene: TRBJ1-1; clone size: -; D gene: TRBD1; V gene: TRBV7-9
CDR3 DNA: TGTGCCATCAGTGCCGGACTTAACTATGGCTACACCTTC; CDR3 protein: CAISAGLNYGYTF; CDR3 length: 13; J gene: TRBJ1-2; clone size: -; D gene: -; V gene: TRBV10-3
CDR3 DNA: TGTGCCAGCACTTGGACAGGGGTATACGAGCAGTACTTC; CDR3 protein: CASTWTGVYEQYF; CDR3 length: 13; J gene: TRBJ2-7; clone size: few; D gene: TRBD1; V gene: TRBV6-1
CDR3 DNA: TGTGCCAGCAGCTGGACAGGGGGCCCTGAAGCTTTCTTT; CDR3 protein: CASSWTGGPEAFF; CDR3 length: 13; J gene: TRBJ1-1; clone size: -; D gene: TRBD1; V gene: TRBV7-8
CDR3 DNA: TGTGCCAGCTCACCGGATGAGGGTCGGAATCAGCCCCAGCATTTT; CDR3 protein: CASSPDEGRNQPQHF; CDR3 length: 15; J gene: TRBJ1-5; clone size: -; D gene: -; V gene: TRBV18
CDR3 DNA: TGTGCCAGCTCATTTGGGGGGGAGAACACTGAAGCTTTCTTT; CDR3 protein: CASSFGGENTEAFF; CDR3 length: 14; J gene: TRBJ1-1; clone size: -; D gene: -; V gene: TRBV18
CDR3 DNA: TGTGCTAGCAGCCCTGGGACTAGCGGGGGACTTGAGCAGTTCTTC; CDR3 protein: CASSPGTSGGLEQFF; CDR3 length: 15; J gene: TRBJ2-1; clone size: once; D gene: TRBD2; V gene: TRBV7-7
CDR3 DNA: TGTGCCAGTAGTATGCGACAGGGAGGTGGCTACACCTTC; CDR3 protein: CASSMRQGGGYTF; CDR3 length: 13; J gene: TRBJ1-2; clone size: -; D gene: TRBD1; V gene: TRBV19
CDR3 DNA: TGTGCCAGCAGCCCCCGGTTTGGGGACAGGGGGCGAACTAACTATGGCTACACCTTC; CDR3 protein: CASSPRFGDRGRTNYGYTF; CDR3 length: 19; J gene: TRBJ1-2; clone size: few; D gene: TRBD1; V gene: TRBV9
CDR3 DNA: TGTGCCAGCAGCTTTGGCGGGACGGTGAACACTGAAGCTTTCTTT; CDR3 protein: CASSFGGTVNTEAFF; CDR3 length: 15; J gene: TRBJ1-1; clone size: few; D gene: -; V gene: TRBV7-8
CDR3 DNA: TGTGCCAGCAGCACCCGCCGGGACAGGGGACCCTACGAGCAGTACTTC; CDR3 protein: CASSTRRDRGPYEQYF; CDR3 length: 16; J gene: TRBJ2-7; clone size: -; D gene: -; V gene: TRBV21-1
CDR3 DNA: TGCGCCAGCAGCTCGGAGAGACAGGGGTCCATGAACACTGAAGCTTTCTTT; CDR3 protein: CASSSERQGSMNTEAFF; CDR3 length: 17; J gene: TRBJ1-1; clone size: few; D gene: TRBD1; V gene: TRBV5-1
CDR3 DNA: TGTGCCAGCAGCTTGGAGGGGTTCAAGGGTGAGCAGTTCTTC; CDR3 protein: CASSLEGFKGEQFF; CDR3 length: 14; J gene: TRBJ2-1; clone size: -; D gene: -; V gene: TRBV5-4
CDR3 DNA: TGCGCCAGCAGGGCGGGACAGGGCTCTTTCGGGGAGCTGTTTTTT; CDR3 protein: CASRAGQGSFGELFF; CDR3 length: 15; J gene: TRBJ2-2; clone size: -; D gene: TRBD1; V gene: TRBV5-1
CDR3 DNA: TGTGCCAGCAGCTTAGTTGTTAACGGGGGAAAGCAGTTCTTC; CDR3 protein: CASSLVVNGGKQFF; CDR3 length: 14; J gene: TRBJ2-1; clone size: few; D gene: -; V gene: TRBV7-2
CDR3 DNA: TGTGCCAGCAGCGTAAAAGGGGCCAGCTCTGGAAACACCATATATTTT; CDR3 protein: CASSVKGASSGNTIYF; CDR3 length: 16; J gene: TRBJ1-3; clone size: -; D gene: -; V gene: TRBV2
CDR3 DNA: TGTGCCAGCAGCTTAGTTATTAGAGTCTTGGGGCCTAACTATGGCTACACCTTC; CDR3 protein: CASSLVIRVLGPNYGYTF; CDR3 length: 18; J gene: TRBJ1-2; clone size: few; D gene: -; V gene: TRBV7-8
CDR3 DNA: TGCGCCAGCAGCGAGTCGAGTAGAAACACCATATATTTT; CDR3 protein: CASSESSRNTIYF; CDR3 length: 13; J gene: TRBJ1-3; clone size: -; D gene: -; V gene: TRBV5-1
CDR3 DNA: TGTGCCAGCAGCCCAGAGGGGGCGAGAATGGACACCATATATTTT; CDR3 protein: CASSPEGARMDTIYF; CDR3 length: 15; J gene: TRBJ1-3; clone size: -; D gene: TRBD1; V gene: TRBV6-5
CDR3 DNA: TGTGCCAGCGGGACTAGCGGGGGGGGAGGAGATACGCAGTATTTT; CDR3 protein: CASGTSGGGGDTQYF; CDR3 length: 15; J gene: TRBJ2-3; clone size: -; D gene: TRBD2; V gene: TRBV7-2
CDR3 DNA: TGTGCCAGCAGGTGGTCGGAGCTCCAAGATACGCAGTATTTT; CDR3 protein: CASRWSELQDTQYF; CDR3 length: 14; J gene: TRBJ2-3; clone size: -; D gene: -; V gene: TRBV27
CDR3 DNA: TGTGCCACCCGAAGGGGGACGAACACTGAAGCTTTCTTT; CDR3 protein: CATRRGTNTEAFF; CDR3 length: 13; J gene: TRBJ1-1; clone size: -; D gene: -; V gene: TRBV6-1
CDR3 DNA: TGCGCCAGCACCCTCACAGGGGGCGCGGCCCACTCAAGGGAGACCCAGTACTTC; CDR3 protein: CASTLTGGAAHSRETQYF; CDR3 length: 18; J gene: TRBJ2-5; clone size: -; D gene: TRBD1; V gene: TRBV5-1
CDR3 DNA: TGCGCCAGCAGCTACAGCGGGGGCCTCGGCGAGCAGTACTTC; CDR3 protein: CASSYSGGLGEQYF; CDR3 length: 14; J gene: TRBJ2-7; clone size: once; D gene: TRBD2; V gene: TRBV5-1
CDR3 DNA: TGCGCCAGCTTCAGGGGCTCGCTTACGTCGAACACTGAAGCTTTCTTT; CDR3 protein: CASFRGSLTSNTEAFF; CDR3 length: 16; J gene: TRBJ1-1; clone size: -; D gene: -; V gene: TRBV5-1
CDR3 DNA: TGCGCCAGCAGCCAAGGCGGGTGGGAAGGCTACACCTTC; CDR3 protein: CASSQGGWEGYTF; CDR3 length: 13; J gene: TRBJ1-2; clone size: -; D gene: -; V gene: TRBV4-3
CDR3 DNA: TGTGCCAGTAGGCCCCGGACTAGCGGGGGGCCCGGGGGCACAGATACGCAGTATTTT; CDR3 protein: CASRPRTSGGPGGTDTQYF; CDR3 length: 19; J gene: TRBJ2-3; clone size: -; D gene: TRBD2; V gene: TRBV19
CDR3 DNA: TGCAGCGGGAAGACAGGTACAGATACGCAGTATTTT; CDR3 protein: CSGKTGTDTQYF; CDR3 length: 12; J gene: TRBJ2-3; clone size: -; D gene: -; V gene: TRBV29-1